The present entry profiles one TCR beta chain with its context. Its antigen is unidentified. The data originate from a study of T cells expressing NK-cell markers. Per germline, CDR1 DFQATT and CDR2 SNEGSKA (reference sequence). The CDR3 is made up of 13 amino acids. Whole-study findings and limits: It is unclear if expanded NKG2C-expressing clones target HCMV antigens. The same clonotypes also predominated in the CD3+CD56-NKG2C+ fraction of a few donors. As a fraction of CD8+ T cells, dominant NKG2C+ clonotypes reached roughly 1.0-7.5% in 5 to 7 donors.

For each CDR3 protein, TCRdb gives one entry from its re-call of the 5' RACE reads, without DNA. The table lists about 160,000 distinct CDR3 sequences. Sequenced sample: blood T cells: a sorted CD56 or NKG2C T cell subset, CD4+ or CD8+ T cells, or bulk PBMC T cells (not recorded which). The V and J genes are TRBV20-1 and TRBJ2-1; TCRdb returns TRBD1, unconfirmable since there is no DNA. This receptor was obtained from a man aged 18-70 years in good health. CDR3 region: CSAPTGGLEEQFF.